This T cell receptor beta chain appears in the sequencing data of a study of blood T cell repertoires in COVID-19. On the study more broadly: Some COVID-19 samples were acute and others convalescent; all came from the United States, Italy and Spain. T cells, B-cell-depleted T cells, or PBMCs provided the cDNA or gDNA that served as material.

Deletions cut 2 bases from V and 7 bases from J, with 11 bases between. Germline CDR1 reads MNHEY; CDR2 reads SMNVEV (reference sequence). CDR3 length: 13 amino acids. A few counts support this clone. Original handling: Quantification of nucleated cells was approximated via reference gene primer amplification. TCRdb's table, derived via immunoSEQ multiplex PCR, lists solely in-frame clones and lacks some. That table furnishes V, J and clone size, whereas the DNA furnished D and trimming. The sample includes about 170,000 clones, 86% of them seen just once. Sequenced sample: peripheral blood. This chain uses TRBV27 with TRBJ1-2; weak D call: TRBD1 (5 bases). This TCR was recovered from a woman aged 80 or older in a cohort sampled during active or convalescent COVID-19. The CDR3 DNA follows: TGTGCCAGCAGTTTAGGGGGGTTGGGTGGCTACACCTTC. Translated: CASSLGGLGGYTF.